Each of the 14 T cell receptor beta chains below was sequenced from the same sample in a study of immune heterogeneity within non-small cell lung tumors. Bulk tumor genomic DNA was the template, and each sample received approximately 0.65 ug. Several spatially distant biopsies were obtained per primary tumor intraoperatively. These patients got curative surgery after being newly diagnosed with untreated non-small cell lung cancer. Multiplex PCR employing 32 V and 13 J primers generated amplicons of the TCR beta CDR3. TCRdb re-called the multiplex PCR reads through MiXCR, storing one row per CDR3 protein. The top ten hold about 4.6% of the sample, which has tens of thousands of distinct CDR3 sequences, about 29% seen once. The sequenced material came from lung tumor tissue. These receptor sequences come from a man aged 35 to 55 with non-small cell lung cancer.

The chain carries TRBV2 and TRBJ2-5, with 8 positions matching TRBD2. This CDR3 contains 16 residues. Unmatched junction bases numbered 9, after V lost 2 bases and J lost 4 bases. Germline CDR1 reads SNHLY; CDR2 reads FYNNEI. The CDR3 DNA follows: TGTGCCAGCAGTGAATTTAAGCGGGAGTTTGCAGAGACCCAGTACTTC. Amino acid sequence: CASSEFKREFAETQYF.

V is TRBV5-4 and J is TRBJ2-2; the D gene is possibly TRBD2 (6 bases). Trimming removed 0 bases from V and 2 bases from J, with 11 bases in between. The germline V gene encodes CDR1 SGHNT and CDR2 YYREEE (reference sequence). This CDR3 is 16 amino acids long. As DNA, the CDR3 is TGTGCCAGCAGCTTGGCTGGCGGGGCTAACACCGGGGAGCTGTTTTTT. It encodes CASSLAGGANTGELFF.

This clonotype has just a few counts. The J gene is TRBJ1-3, the V gene TRBV9, with unresolved D. V gave up 4 bases and J gave up 4 bases, with 12 bases separating them. This CDR3 spans 14 amino acids. CDR1 is SGDLS, CDR2 YYNGEE, per germline. CDR3 DNA sequence: TGTGCCAGCAGCAGCCGCGGGGTCGGAAACACCATATATTTT. As protein: CASSSRGVGNTIYF.

Many counts were recorded for this clonotype. Here the CDR3 DNA reads TGTGCCAGCAGCGCGATAGGGACAGGGAACACTGAAGCTTTCTTT. Protein: CASSAIGTGNTEAFF. The chain is built from TRBV9 and TRBJ1-1, with TRBD1 identical over 8 bases. Germline V lookup: CDR1 SGDLS, CDR2 YYNGEE. The trim removed 3 bases at V and 1 base at J, leaving 5 bases unmatched. This CDR3 comprises 15 residues.

In its sample, this clonotype was seen a few times. The chain has TRBV5-6 and TRBJ2-4; 10 nucleotides match TRBD1. The junction had 7 bases not matched to a gene; V was cut back by 4 bases and J by 9 bases. Germline CDR1 and CDR2: SGHDT and YYEEEE. The CDR3 consists of 14 residues. The CDR3 DNA sequence: TGTGCCAGCAGCAGGCGGGACAGGGGCGGCATTCAGTACTTC. This sequence encodes CASSRRDRGGIQYF.

This clonotype was detected once. A much larger clonotype is one base distant, so this may be a read error. The V call is TRBV15, the J call TRBJ2-1; a possible D gene is TRBD2 (5 bases). CDR3 length: 15 residues. Germline CDR1 is LNHNV and CDR2 is YYDKDF (reference sequence). CDR3 nucleotides: TGTGCCACCAACAGAGCGGCGGGCTCCTACAATGAGCAGTTCTTC. It specifies CATNRAAGSYNEQFF.

As concerns this clonotype: One junction end does not reproduce the germline sequence, and a read error may be involved. This chain joins TRBV19 and TRBJ2-1, with 14 bases aligning to TRBD2. The CDR3 is made up of 16 amino acids. Looked up from germline, CDR1 is LNHDA and CDR2 is SQIVND (reference sequence). In DNA, the CDR3 is TGTGCCAGTAGTATTGGACTAGCGGGAGGATTCAATGAGCTGTTCTTC. Translated: CASSIGLAGGFNELFF.

This clonotype was counted between two and nine times. This rearrangement joins TRBV5-1 to TRBJ2-2; D call uncertain. The CDR3 has 16 amino acids. Trimming took off 1 base at V and 3 bases at J, with 13 bases between the two ends. Per germline, CDR1 SGHRS and CDR2 YFSETQ. The CDR3 region has the DNA TGCGCCAGCAGCTTGACCGGGTATGCGGACACCGGGGAGCTGTTTTTT. This sequence encodes CASSLTGYADTGELFF.

This clonotype was seen ten or more times. The chain links TRBV7-2 to TRBJ1-2; D call uncertain. Trimming removed 5 bases at V and 4 bases at J, with 17 bases between. The CDR3 spans 15 residues. The germline gives CDR1 SGHTA, CDR2 FQGNSA. This CDR3 reads CASSRYGGSFYGYTF. CDR3 sequence (DNA): TGTGCCAGCAGCCGGTATGGAGGTTCCTTCTATGGCTACACCTTC.

A note on this clonotype: A single base separates this from a much larger clone, so it may be a read error. The chain couples TRBV12-3 or TRBV12-4 to TRBJ2-7; possible D gene TRBD2, 6 bases. The CDR3 is made up of 13 amino acids. The CDR3: CASSYRDLGELYF. Written as DNA, the CDR3 is TGTGCCAGCAGCTACCGGGACTTGGGCGAGCTGTACTTC.

This sequence joins TRBV19 and TRBJ2-5; no clear D. CDR1 is LNHDA, CDR2 SQIVND, per germline (reference sequence). The CDR3 is made up of 16 amino acids. V lost 4 bases and J 1 base, leaving 16 bases between the germline ends. The CDR3 region has the DNA TGTGCCAGTAGTACCCCCGGACGAGGTGCCCAAGAGACCCAGTACTTC. Its protein is CASSTPGRGAQETQYF.

This rearrangement joins TRBV11-3 to TRBJ1-4; the D gene is possibly TRBD1 (5 bases). With 8 bases removed from V and 11 bases from J, the gap between germline ends came to 12 bases. CDR1 is SGHNT, CDR2 YENEEA, per germline. CDR3 length equals 11 residues. The CDR3 is CASGRGEKLFF. The CDR3 DNA sequence: TGTGCCAGCGGTAGGGGAGAGAAACTGTTTTTT.

This clonotype was recorded a few times. This sequence joins TRBV9 and TRBJ2-1; 7 bases match TRBD2. V was clipped by 0 bases and J by 8 bases; unmatched bases: 5. CDR1 and CDR2 from the germline V gene are SGDLS and YYNGEE. The CDR3 covers 14 residues. In DNA, the CDR3 is TGTGCCAGCAGCGTAGCCCTCGGGGGGTATGAGCAGTTCTTC. It is translated as CASSVALGGYEQFF.

Worth noting for this clonotype: One end of the junction is discordant with germline, which a read error may explain. V gene TRBV5-4 combines with J gene TRBJ2-1; TRBD2 matches 10 bases. The CDR3 covers 17 residues. Per germline, CDR1 SGHNT and CDR2 YYREEE (reference sequence). In DNA, the CDR3 is TGTGCCAGCAGCCTACGCGCCGGGACTAGCGTATACAATGAGAAGTTCTTC. As protein: CASSLRAGTSVYNEKFF.